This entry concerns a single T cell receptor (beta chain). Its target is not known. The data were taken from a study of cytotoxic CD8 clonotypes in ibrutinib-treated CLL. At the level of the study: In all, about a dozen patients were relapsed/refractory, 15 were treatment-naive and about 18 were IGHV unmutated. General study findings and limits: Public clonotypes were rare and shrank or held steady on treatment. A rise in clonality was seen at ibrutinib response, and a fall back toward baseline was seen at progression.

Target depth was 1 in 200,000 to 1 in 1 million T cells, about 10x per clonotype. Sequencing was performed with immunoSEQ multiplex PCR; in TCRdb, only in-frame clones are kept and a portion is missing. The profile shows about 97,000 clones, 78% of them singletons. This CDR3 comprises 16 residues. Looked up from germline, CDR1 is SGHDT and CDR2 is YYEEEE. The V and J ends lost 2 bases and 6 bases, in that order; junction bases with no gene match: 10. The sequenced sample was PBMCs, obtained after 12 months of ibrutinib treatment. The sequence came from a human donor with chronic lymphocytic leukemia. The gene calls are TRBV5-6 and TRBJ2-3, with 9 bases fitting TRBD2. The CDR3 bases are TGTGCCAGCAGCTTCCCAGGAGCGGGGGGAGTCGATACGCAGTATTTT. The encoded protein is CASSFPGAGGVDTQYF. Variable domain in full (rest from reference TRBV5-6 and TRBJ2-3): DAGVTQSPTHLIKTRGQQVTLRCSPKSGHDTVSWYQQALGQGPQFIFQYYEEEERQRGNFPDRFSGHQFPNYSSELNVNALLLGDSALYLCASSFPGAGGVDTQYFGPGTRLTVL.